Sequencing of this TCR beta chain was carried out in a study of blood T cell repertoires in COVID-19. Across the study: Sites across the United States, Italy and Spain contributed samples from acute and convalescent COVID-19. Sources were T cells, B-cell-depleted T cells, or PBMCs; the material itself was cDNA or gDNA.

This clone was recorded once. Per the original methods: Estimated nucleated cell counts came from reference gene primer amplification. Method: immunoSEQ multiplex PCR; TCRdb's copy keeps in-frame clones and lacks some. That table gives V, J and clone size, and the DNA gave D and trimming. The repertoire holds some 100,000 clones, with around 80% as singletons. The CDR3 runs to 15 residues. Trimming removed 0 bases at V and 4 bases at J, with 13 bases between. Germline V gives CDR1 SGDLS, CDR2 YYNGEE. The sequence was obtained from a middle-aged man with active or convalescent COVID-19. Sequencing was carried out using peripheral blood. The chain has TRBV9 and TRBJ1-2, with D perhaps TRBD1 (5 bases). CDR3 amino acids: CASSVDRGMGYGYTF. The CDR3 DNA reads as TGTGCCAGCAGCGTAGATCGGGGGATGGGCTATGGCTACACCTTC.